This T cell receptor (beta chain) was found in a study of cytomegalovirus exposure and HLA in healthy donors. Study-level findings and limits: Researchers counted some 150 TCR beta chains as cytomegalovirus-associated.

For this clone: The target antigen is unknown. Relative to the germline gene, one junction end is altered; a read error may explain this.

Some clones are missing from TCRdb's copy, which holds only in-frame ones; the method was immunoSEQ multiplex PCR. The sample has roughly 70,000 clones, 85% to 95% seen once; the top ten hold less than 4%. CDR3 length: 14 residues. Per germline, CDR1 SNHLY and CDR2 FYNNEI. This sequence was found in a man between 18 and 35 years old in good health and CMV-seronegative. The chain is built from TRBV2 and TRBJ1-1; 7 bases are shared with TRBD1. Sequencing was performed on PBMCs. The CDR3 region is CASREEGASTEAFF. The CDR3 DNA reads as TGTGCCAGCAGGGAAGAGGGGGCGAGCACTGAAGCTTTCTTT.